Shown below are 4 T cell receptor beta chains from a single sample sequenced in a study of blood T cell repertoires in COVID-19. Generated by immunoSEQ multiplex PCR, the TCRdb table keeps only in-frame clones and is missing some. The table has 300,000 to 450,000 clones, 80% to 90% seen once. The specimen sequenced was PBMCs or T cells enriched from blood (not recorded which). The receptor set was obtained from a man in his late teens or twenties who had recovered from COVID-19.

In its sample, this clone was seen a few times. This sequence joins TRBV7-3 and TRBJ2-1, with 10 positions matching TRBD1. The length of the CDR3 is 15 residues. With V trimmed by 5 bases and J by 7 bases, 8 bases remained unmatched. Germline-derived CDR1 and CDR2 are SGHTA and FQGTGA. The CDR3 here is CASSARQGAQNEQFF. Written as DNA, the CDR3 is TGTGCCAGCAGCGCCCGACAGGGGGCGCAGAATGAGCAGTTCTTC.

V usage is TRBV25-1 and J usage is TRBJ1-1, with TRBD1 matching over 9 bases. CDR1 MGHDK and CDR2 SYGVNS come from the germline V gene. This CDR3 contains 15 residues. J gave up 1 base and V 3 bases, and 3 bases lay outside the gene matches. CDR3 loop: CASSDATGGNTEAFF. CDR3 coding DNA: TGTGCCAGCAGTGACGCGACAGGGGGGAACACTGAAGCTTTCTTT.

The chain uses TRBV5-1 and TRBJ2-2; weak D call: TRBD1 (6 bases). The CDR3 loop spans 16 amino acids. Trimming removed 3 bases from V and 6 bases from J, with 18 bases in between. Germline CDR1 reads SGHRS; CDR2 reads YFSETQ. The CDR3 region has the DNA TGCGCCAGCAGCTACCAGGGGTTAGTAGGTTCCGGGGAGCTGTTTTTT. This codes for CASSYQGLVGSGELFF. The full variable domain, in which reference TRBV5-1 and TRBJ2-2 provide the parts outside the CDR3, is KAGVTQTPRYLIKTRGQQVTLSCSPISGHRSVSWYQQTPGQGLQFLFEYFSETQRNKGNFPGRFSGRQFSNSRSEMNVSTLELGDSALYLCASSYQGLVGSGELFFGEGSRLTVL.

V gene TRBV9 combines with J gene TRBJ2-2; TRBD2 might be the D (5 bases). The germline gives CDR1 SGDLS, CDR2 YYNGEE. Between the trimmed V and J ends, which lost 0 bases and 8 bases, there was a span of 11 bases. The CDR3 covers 14 residues. CDR3 nucleotides: TGTGCCAGCAGCGTAGTAGGAGCGGCAGGGGAGCTGTTTTTT. Protein sequence: CASSVVGAAGELFF.